This T cell receptor (beta chain) was profiled in a study of CXCR3-negative and CXCR3-positive naive CD8 T cells. Study observations and caveats: Higher TRB CDR3 hydrophobicity marked CXCR3-positive naive cells relative to CXCR3-negative naive cells.

The CDR3 is 13 amino acids. Germline V CDR1 and CDR2: SQVTM, ANQGSEA. Note on this clonotype: Its antigen remains unidentified.

UMI labels and 5' RACE were used to prepare the TRB cDNA libraries. Following a re-call of the 5' RACE reads, TCRdb has one entry per CDR3 protein and lacks DNA. This sample lists 100,000 to 150,000 distinct CDR3 sequences; its ten largest clones have 0.5% to 0.75%. The V and J genes are TRBV29-1 and TRBJ2-7. This clonotype was sampled from a human donor in good health. Some clones in this sample may be carry-over from other donors' samples. Sequenced material: naive CXCR3+ CD8+ T cells from blood. The subset is: CD45RO-CCR7+CD27+CD95- naive CD8+ T cells expressing CXCR3 (TNR3+). CDR3: CSVEASDSYEQYF.